The 31 T cell receptor beta chains below all came from one sample that was sequenced in a study of T cell responses to AZD1222 COVID-19 vaccine. Here immunoSEQ multiplex PCR was the method, and the copy in TCRdb shows in-frame clones only, minus some. The sample lists 150,000 to 250,000 clones; under 95% were seen once. Source: peripheral blood, taken 28 days after the second AZD1222 dose. These receptors all stem from an adult who received the AZD1222 COVID-19 vaccine.

The rearrangement joins TRBV10-3 to TRBJ2-7, with 11 bases fitting TRBD1. The V gene's germline CDR1 is ENHRY and CDR2 SYGVKD. CDR3 size: 17 residues. Losses at the gene ends were 0 bases for V and 5 bases for J; bases not matched to a gene: 9. The DNA for the CDR3 is TGTGCCATCAGTGAGTCTAGTGGACAGGGGGCCATAAACGAGCAGTACTTC. Amino acid sequence: CAISESSGQGAINEQYF.

This chain joins TRBV4-3 and TRBJ1-5; D remains unclear. CDR3 length: 18 residues. CDR1 is LGHNA, CDR2 YSLEER, per germline. V lost 5 bases, J lost 0 bases, and 20 bases lay in between. CDR3 bases: TGCGCCAGCAGCGGAAAGAGGATGAGGGAGATTAGCAATCAGCCCCAGCATTTT. This encodes CASSGKRMREISNQPQHF.

This clone was detected once. The chain uses TRBV5-1 and TRBJ2-3; the D call may be TRBD1 or TRBD2 (5 bases each). The CDR3 consists of 15 residues. Germline V CDR1 and CDR2: SGHRS, YFSETQ. The V gene lost 5 bases and the J gene lost 6 bases, with 19 bases spanning the gap. The CDR3 spells CASSIGGRRPDTQYF. The CDR3 nucleotides are TGCGCCAGCAGTATTGGGGGACGCCGCCCGGATACGCAGTATTTT.

This clone was recorded only once. V is TRBV7-9 and J is TRBJ1-4; a weak D match, TRBD1 (6 bases). Germline V lookup: CDR1 SEHNR, CDR2 FQNEAQ (reference sequence). The CDR3 consists of 15 residues. V was shortened by 2 bases and J by 4 bases, with 11 bases between the two germline ends. CDR3 DNA sequence: TGTGCCAGCAGCTTAACGTGGACAGTTAATGAAAAACTGTTTTTT. Its protein is CASSLTWTVNEKLFF.

This chain uses TRBV6-2 or TRBV6-3 with TRBJ1-1; no firm D call. Germline loops: CDR1 MNHEY, CDR2 SVGEGT. The CDR3 is 13 residues long. The ends were cut back, 5 bases at V and 3 bases at J, with 10 bases in the middle. The CDR3: CASSERVYTEAFF. The DNA for the CDR3 is TGTGCCAGCAGTGAGAGGGTTTACACTGAAGCTTTCTTT.

The J gene is TRBJ2-5, the V gene TRBV7-2, with D maybe TRBD2 (5 bases). Germline CDR1 SGHTA, CDR2 FQGNSA. This CDR3 comprises 13 residues. V lost 7 bases and J lost 5, with 14 bases in between. CDR3 region: CASNPGVRETQYF. CDR3 nucleotide sequence: TGTGCCAGCAACCCCGGGGTACGGGAGACCCAGTACTTC. Full variable domain (missing parts from reference TRBV7-2 and TRBJ2-5): GAGVSQSPSNKVTEKGKDVELRCDPISGHTALYWYRQSLGQGLEFLIYFQGNSAPDKSGLPSDRFSAERTGGSVSTLTIQRTQQEDSAVYLCASNPGVRETQYFGPGTRLLVL.

The chain has TRBV27 and TRBJ1-3; maybe TRBD1 (5 bases). The germline CDR1 and CDR2 sequences are MNHEY and SMNVEV (reference sequence). This CDR3 has 17 residues. V gave up 2 bases and J gave up 4 bases, with 18 bases separating them. CDR3 protein: CASSLLGQGLAGNTIYF. The CDR3, as DNA: TGTGCCAGCAGTTTACTTGGCCAGGGACTAGCCGGAAACACCATATATTTT.

The V and J genes are TRBV5-1 and TRBJ1-6; tentative D call: TRBD1 (5 bases). CDR3 length: 15 residues. The germline gives CDR1 SGHRS, CDR2 YFSETQ. Trimming left V 3 bases short and J 6 bases short, with 13 bases between. The CDR3 reads CASSYLGETNSPLHF. The CDR3 DNA sequence: TGCGCCAGCAGCTACCTGGGGGAGACTAATTCACCCCTCCACTTT. The complete variable domain, with remaining parts taken from reference TRBV5-1 and TRBJ1-6, reads KAGVTQTPRYLIKTRGQQVTLSCSPISGHRSVSWYQQTPGQGLQFLFEYFSETQRNKGNFPGRFSGRQFSNSRSEMNVSTLELGDSALYLCASSYLGETNSPLHFGNGTRLTVT.

V usage is TRBV28 and J usage is TRBJ1-4, with TRBD1 as a possible D gene (5 bases). V lost 6 bases and J lost 0, with 8 bases in between. This CDR3 contains 14 residues. In germline, CDR1 is MDHEN, CDR2 SYDVKM. As DNA, the CDR3 is TGTGCCAGCAGATCAGGGACAACTAATGAAAAACTGTTTTTT. Protein sequence: CASRSGTTNEKLFF.

CDR3 DNA: TGTGCCAGCAGTTCTGGGACAGTGGGGAACACTGAAGCTTTCTTT. Translating it yields CASSSGTVGNTEAFF. The chain couples TRBV6-6 to TRBJ1-1; 7 nucleotides agree with TRBD1. The CDR3 spans 15 residues. From germline, CDR1 is MNHNY and CDR2 SVGAGI (reference sequence). Trimming at V came to 4 bases and at J to 1 base, leaving 6 bases not matched to a gene.

The genes are TRBV7-3 and TRBJ2-7, with D possibly matching TRBD1 (6 bases). Germline CDR1 SGHTA, CDR2 FQGTGA. This CDR3 contains 14 residues. Trimming cost V 4 bases and J 2 bases, with 12 bases left between them. The CDR3 reads CASSSGASPYEQYF. The CDR3 DNA reads TGTGCCAGCAGCTCAGGGGCCAGTCCCTACGAGCAGTACTTC. The full variable domain, its missing parts supplied by reference TRBV7-3 and TRBJ2-7, is GAGVSQTPSNKVTEKGKYVELRCDPISGHTALYWYRQSLGQGPEFLIYFQGTGAADDSGLPNDRFFAVRPEGSVSTLKIQRTERGDSAVYLCASSSGASPYEQYFGPGTRLTVT.

This rearrangement joins TRBV20-1 to TRBJ1-2; D gene uncertain. V lost 4 bases, J lost 2 bases, and 5 bases lay in between. This CDR3 has 11 amino acids. Germline lookup yields CDR1 DFQATT and CDR2 SNEGSKA (reference sequence). The CDR3 bases are TGCAGTGCTAACCACAACTATGGCTACACCTTC. This gives the protein CSANHNYGYTF.

The chain couples TRBV4-1 to TRBJ2-7, with a weak D call TRBD1 (6 bases). The V end was cut by 3 bases, the J end by 1 base, with 13 bases between. There are 15 residues in the CDR3. The germline gives CDR1 MGHRA, CDR2 YSYEKL. CDR3 sequence: CASSHYTDRSYEQYF. The CDR3 coding sequence is TGCGCCAGCAGCCACTACACCGACAGGTCCTACGAGCAGTACTTC.

V usage is TRBV6-5 and J usage is TRBJ2-3, with D possibly TRBD2 on 6 matching bases. The ends were cut back, 5 bases at V and 1 base at J, with 13 bases in the middle. The CDR3 has 15 amino acids. CDR1 and CDR2 (germline): MNHEY, SVGAGI. CDR3 coding DNA: TGTGCCAGCAGTCCGGGGACTTTCCGCACAGATACGCAGTATTTT. This encodes CASSPGTFRTDTQYF.

The chain recombines TRBV30 with TRBJ2-6, with a tentative D call TRBD2 (6 bases). Germline V gene sequence: CDR1 GTSNPN, CDR2 SVGIG (reference sequence). V lost 2 bases and J 1 base, leaving 15 bases between the germline ends. The CDR3 is made up of 17 amino acids. This chain's CDR3 is CAWSLLLGLSGANVLTF. The CDR3 bases are TGTGCCTGGAGTCTCCTCTTGGGACTTTCTGGGGCCAACGTCCTGACTTTC.

This chain connects TRBV19 to TRBJ1-4, with TRBD1 as a possible D gene (6 bases). This CDR3 region has 14 residues. V lost 5 bases and J 5 bases, leaving 12 bases between the germline ends. CDR1 is LNHDA, CDR2 SQIVND, per germline (reference sequence). Here the CDR3 DNA reads TGTGCCAGTAGTCTCTATGACAGGAATGAAAAACTGTTTTTT. Translation gives CASSLYDRNEKLFF.

This clone was seen at least ten times. The genes are TRBV6-5 and TRBJ2-1; 10 bases match TRBD2. CDR1 and CDR2 (germline): MNHEY, SVGAGI. The V segment lost 2 bases and the J segment 9 bases; nucleotides outside the gene matches: 7. This CDR3 is 15 amino acids long. CDR3 amino acids: CASSYGASGGFEQFF. The DNA for the CDR3 is TGTGCCAGCAGTTACGGGGCTAGCGGGGGCTTTGAGCAGTTCTTC.

The rearrangement joins TRBV11-2 to TRBJ2-3, with a tentative D call TRBD1 (6 bases). V lost 3 bases, J lost 6 bases, and 16 bases lay in between. The CDR3 covers 15 residues. Germline CDR1 is SGHAT and CDR2 is FQNNGV. As DNA, the CDR3 is TGTGCCAGCAGCTTCTATAGCGTGGGGGCGGATACGCAGTATTTT. Amino acids: CASSFYSVGADTQYF.

This clone was found a few times. The genes are TRBV11-3 and TRBJ2-7, with D hard to call. Germline V gene sequence: CDR1 SGHNT, CDR2 YENEEA. The CDR3 sequence is 13 residues long. The germline V and J ends were trimmed by 4 bases and 0 bases, with 7 bases remaining between them. Here the CDR3 DNA reads TGTGCCAGCAGCTCGGAAAGCTCCTACGAGCAGTACTTC. It specifies CASSSESSYEQYF.

The rearrangement uses TRBV5-1 and TRBJ2-7; D unclear. V was shortened by 0 bases and J by 8 bases, with 18 bases between the two germline ends. CDR1 SGHRS and CDR2 YFSETQ come from the germline V gene. CDR3 length: 15 amino acids. DNA for the CDR3: TGCGCCAGCAGCTTGGAGCTGGGTCAGGCCTTGAAGCAGTACTTC. The encoded protein is CASSLELGQALKQYF.

Of note for this clone: Germline and junction disagree at one end, which may indicate a read error. The chain couples TRBV9 to TRBJ2-7; 11 bases map to TRBD2. Germline values: CDR1 SGDLS, CDR2 YYNGEE. The CDR3 is 14 amino acids. The CDR3 nucleotides are TGTGCCAGCAGTGTAGCGGGGGGGCCCTACGAGCAGTACTTC. This translates into CASSVAGGPYEQYF.

Written as DNA, the CDR3 is TGTGCCAGCAGCCCCCGGGACAGGGGTTGGTACGAGCAGTACTTC. It translates to CASSPRDRGWYEQYF. The rearrangement joins TRBV7-9 to TRBJ2-7; 10 bases match TRBD1. Germline trimming cut 5 bases from V and 4 bases from J; bases unmatched to any gene: 8. The CDR3 has 15 residues. Germline CDR1 SEHNR, CDR2 FQNEAQ (reference sequence).

The chain has TRBV5-1 and TRBJ2-5, with a possible D match to TRBD2 (6 bases). V lost 7 bases to trimming and J lost 5 bases, with 15 bases between them. Germline V lookup: CDR1 SGHRS, CDR2 YFSETQ. The CDR3 totals 13 residues. The CDR3 DNA reads as TGCGCCAGCTCCCCCTGGGGGGAGGAGACCCAGTACTTC. It translates to CASSPWGEETQYF.

The chain employs TRBV5-1 and TRBJ1-2; no clear D gene. The germline V gene encodes CDR1 SGHRS and CDR2 YFSETQ. The V end lost 4 bases, the J end lost 6 bases, and 13 bases lay between the germline ends. The CDR3 runs 13 residues. The CDR3, as DNA: TGCGCCAGCAGCGCATCGACAAGGGATGGCTACACCTTC. Amino acid sequence: CASSASTRDGYTF.

The rearrangement links TRBV7-3 to TRBJ1-5, with 10 bases identical to TRBD1. Germline V lookup: CDR1 SGHTA, CDR2 FQGTGA. After removal of 11 bases from V and 0 bases from J, the junction contained 13 bases not matched to a gene. This CDR3 has 17 amino acids. The CDR3 here is CAGYDRGRGDSNQPQHF. CDR3 coding DNA: TGTGCCGGCTACGACAGGGGGCGCGGAGATAGCAATCAGCCCCAGCATTTT.

This rearrangement joins TRBV24-1 to TRBJ2-5; 8 bases are a match to TRBD2. The CDR3 contains 13 residues. The germline V gene has CDR1 KGHDR and CDR2 SFDVKD. The CDR3 nucleotides read TGTGTCTCGGGGGGGGGACTTCAAGAGACCCAGTACTTC. It yields the protein CVSGGGLQETQYF.

J is TRBJ2-1 and V is TRBV6-5; the match to TRBD2 covers 12 bases. CDR3 length: 15 residues. CDR1 and CDR2 (germline): MNHEY, SVGAGI. V lost 6 bases, J lost 4 bases, and 4 bases stayed unmatched. The CDR3 DNA reads TGTGCCAGCAGGGGGACTAGCGGGCGTTACAATGAGCAGTTCTTC. Residues: CASRGTSGRYNEQFF.

The chain employs TRBV27 and TRBJ1-1; a possible D gene is TRBD1 (6 bases). The ends were cut back, 4 bases at V and 5 bases at J, with 17 bases in the middle. Germline CDR1 MNHEY, CDR2 SMNVEV (reference sequence). The CDR3 has 15 amino acids. CDR3 protein: CASSSRGPAWTEAFF. CDR3 bases: TGTGCCAGCAGTTCCAGGGGCCCGGCTTGGACTGAAGCTTTCTTT.

The rearrangement joins TRBV10-1 to TRBJ2-3; unclear D gene. V was shortened by 3 bases and J by 1 base, with 14 bases between the two germline ends. Germline V gives CDR1 WNHNN, CDR2 SYGVQD (reference sequence). The CDR3 is 16 residues long. CDR3 residues: CASSDGNGKGTDTQYF. CDR3 coding DNA: TGCGCCAGCAGTGATGGGAACGGAAAAGGCACAGATACGCAGTATTTT.

V gene TRBV11-3 combines with J gene TRBJ1-6; D remains unclear. Trimming took off 4 bases at V and 6 bases at J, with 7 bases between the two ends. The CDR3 runs to 13 residues. Germline assignment: CDR1 SGHNT and CDR2 YENEEA. CDR3 loop: CASSSGGNSPLHF. CDR3 coding DNA: TGTGCCAGCAGCTCAGGCGGTAATTCACCCCTCCACTTT.

The chain uses TRBV29-1 and TRBJ1-6; 7 nucleotides line up with TRBD1. In germline, CDR1 is SQVTM, CDR2 ANQGSEA. The CDR3 length is 13 residues. V trimming: 2 bases; J trimming: 14 bases; junction bases outside the gene matches: 9. Here the CDR3 DNA reads TGCAGCGTTGAATCCACAGGGGATGGGTCCCTCCACTTT. It encodes CSVESTGDGSLHF.